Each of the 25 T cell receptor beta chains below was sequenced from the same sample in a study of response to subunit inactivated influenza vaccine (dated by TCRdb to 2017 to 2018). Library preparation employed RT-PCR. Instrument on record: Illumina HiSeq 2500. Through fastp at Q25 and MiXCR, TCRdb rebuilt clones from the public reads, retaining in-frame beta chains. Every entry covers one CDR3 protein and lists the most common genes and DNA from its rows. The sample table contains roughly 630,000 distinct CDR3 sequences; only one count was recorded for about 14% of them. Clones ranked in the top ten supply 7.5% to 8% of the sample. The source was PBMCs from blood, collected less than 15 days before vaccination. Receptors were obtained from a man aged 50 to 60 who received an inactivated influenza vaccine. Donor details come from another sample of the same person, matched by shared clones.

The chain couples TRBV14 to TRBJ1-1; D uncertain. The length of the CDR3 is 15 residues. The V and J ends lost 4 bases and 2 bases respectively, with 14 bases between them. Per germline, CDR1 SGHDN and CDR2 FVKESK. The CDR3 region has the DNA TGTGCCAGCAGCCTCCCGGGCACATTAAACACTGAAGCTTTCTTT. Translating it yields CASSLPGTLNTEAFF.

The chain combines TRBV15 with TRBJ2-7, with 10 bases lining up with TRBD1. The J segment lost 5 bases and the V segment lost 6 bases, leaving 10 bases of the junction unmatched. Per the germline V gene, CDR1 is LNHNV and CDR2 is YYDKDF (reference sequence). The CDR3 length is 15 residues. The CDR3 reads CATSEGQGIRDEQYF. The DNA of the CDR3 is TGTGCCACCAGTGAGGGACAGGGGATTAGGGACGAGCAGTACTTC.

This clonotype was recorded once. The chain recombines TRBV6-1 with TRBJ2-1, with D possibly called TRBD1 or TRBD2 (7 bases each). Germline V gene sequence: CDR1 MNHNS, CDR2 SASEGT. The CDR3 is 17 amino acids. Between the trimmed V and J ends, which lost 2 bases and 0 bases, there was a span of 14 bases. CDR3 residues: CASSERGQRGSYNEQFF. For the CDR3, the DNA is TGTGCCAGCAGTGAAAGGGGACAGCGGGGCTCCTACAATGAGCAGTTCTTC.

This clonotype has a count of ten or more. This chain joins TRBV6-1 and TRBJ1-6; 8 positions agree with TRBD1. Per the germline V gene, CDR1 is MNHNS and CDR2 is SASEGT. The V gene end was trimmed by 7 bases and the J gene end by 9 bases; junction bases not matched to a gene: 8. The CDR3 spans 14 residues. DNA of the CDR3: TGTGCCAGCAACTTGGACAGGGTCGGTTCACCCCTCCACTTT. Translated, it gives CASNLDRVGSPLHF.

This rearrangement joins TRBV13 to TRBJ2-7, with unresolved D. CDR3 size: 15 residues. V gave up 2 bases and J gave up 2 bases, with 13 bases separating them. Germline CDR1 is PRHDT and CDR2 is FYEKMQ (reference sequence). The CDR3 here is CASSLSYWGTYEQYF. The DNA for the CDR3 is TGTGCCAGCAGCTTATCATACTGGGGTACCTACGAGCAGTACTTC.

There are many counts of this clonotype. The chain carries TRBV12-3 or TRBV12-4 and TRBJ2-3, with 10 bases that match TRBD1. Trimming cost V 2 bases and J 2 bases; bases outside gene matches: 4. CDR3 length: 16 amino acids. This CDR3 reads CASSLRGTGATDTQYF. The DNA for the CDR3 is TGTGCCAGCAGTTTACGGGGGACAGGGGCCACAGATACGCAGTATTTT.

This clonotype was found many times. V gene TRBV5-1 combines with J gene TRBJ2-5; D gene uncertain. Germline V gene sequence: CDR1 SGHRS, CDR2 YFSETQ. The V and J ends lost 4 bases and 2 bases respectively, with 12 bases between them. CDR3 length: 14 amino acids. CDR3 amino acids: CASSQSGVQETQYF. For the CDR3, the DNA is TGCGCCAGCAGCCAATCCGGAGTACAAGAGACCCAGTACTTC. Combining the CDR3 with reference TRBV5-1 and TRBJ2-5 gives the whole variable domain KAGVTQTPRYLIKTRGQQVTLSCSPISGHRSVSWYQQTPGQGLQFLFEYFSETQRNKGNFPGRFSGRQFSNSRSEMNVSTLELGDSALYLCASSQSGVQETQYFGPGTRLLVL.

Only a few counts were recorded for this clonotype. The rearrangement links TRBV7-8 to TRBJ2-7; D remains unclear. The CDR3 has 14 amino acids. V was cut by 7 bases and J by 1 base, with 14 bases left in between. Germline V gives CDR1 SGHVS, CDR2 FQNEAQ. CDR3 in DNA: TGTGCCAGCACACCTGCTGTCTGGTCCTACGAGCAGTACTTC. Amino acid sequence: CASTPAVWSYEQYF.

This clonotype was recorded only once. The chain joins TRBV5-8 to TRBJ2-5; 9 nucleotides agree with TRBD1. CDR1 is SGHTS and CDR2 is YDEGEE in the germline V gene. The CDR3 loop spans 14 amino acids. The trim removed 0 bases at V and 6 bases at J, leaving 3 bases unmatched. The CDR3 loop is CASSLGGQGKTQYF. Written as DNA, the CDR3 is TGTGCCAGCAGCTTGGGCGGACAGGGGAAGACCCAGTACTTC.

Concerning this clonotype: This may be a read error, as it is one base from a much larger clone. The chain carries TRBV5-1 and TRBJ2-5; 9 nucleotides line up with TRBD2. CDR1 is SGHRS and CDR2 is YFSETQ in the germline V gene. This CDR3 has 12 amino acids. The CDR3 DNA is TGCTCCAGCAGGGGGACTAGCGAGACCCAGTACTTC. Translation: CSSRGTSETQYF.

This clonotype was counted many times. CDR3 in DNA: TGCGCCAGCAGCTCTCTGGAGGCCACCGGGGAGCTGTTTTTT. Its protein is CASSSLEATGELFF. This chain uses TRBV5-1 with TRBJ2-2, with D perhaps matching TRBD2 (5 bases). V was clipped by 3 bases and J by 4 bases, with 10 bases between them. The CDR3 length is 14 residues. Germline CDR1 SGHRS, CDR2 YFSETQ.

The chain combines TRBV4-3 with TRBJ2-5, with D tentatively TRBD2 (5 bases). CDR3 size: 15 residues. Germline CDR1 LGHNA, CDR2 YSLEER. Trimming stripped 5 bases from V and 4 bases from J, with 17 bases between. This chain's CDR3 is CASSKFMGSSETQYF. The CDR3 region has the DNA TGCGCCAGCAGCAAGTTTATGGGGAGCTCAGAGACCCAGTACTTC.

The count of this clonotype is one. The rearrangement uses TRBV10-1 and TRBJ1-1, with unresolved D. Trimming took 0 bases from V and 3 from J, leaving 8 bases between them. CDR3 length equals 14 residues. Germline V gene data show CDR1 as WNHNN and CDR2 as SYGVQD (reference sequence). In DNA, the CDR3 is TGCGCCAGCAGTGAGTCCGCACTATACACTGAAGCTTTCTTT. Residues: CASSESALYTEAFF.

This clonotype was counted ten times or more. The CDR3 nucleotides read TGCGCCAGCAGCCCCGAAGGGTCGGGCACCTACGAGCAGTACTTC. Protein sequence: CASSPEGSGTYEQYF. The chain employs TRBV4-1 and TRBJ2-7; D gene ambiguous. CDR1 and CDR2 from the germline V gene are MGHRA and YSYEKL. CDR3 length equals 15 residues. V dropped 4 bases and J dropped 2 bases, with 15 bases sitting between them.

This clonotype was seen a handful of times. DNA for the CDR3: TGTGCCAGCAGCTTGGGCTCGGGGGTTACTGAAGCTTTCTTT. This sequence encodes CASSLGSGVTEAFF. V usage is TRBV5-4 and J usage is TRBJ1-1; weak D call: TRBD1 (5 bases). Germline values: CDR1 SGHNT, CDR2 YYREEE (reference sequence). Trimming stripped 0 bases from V and 5 bases from J, with 11 bases between. The CDR3 has 14 residues.

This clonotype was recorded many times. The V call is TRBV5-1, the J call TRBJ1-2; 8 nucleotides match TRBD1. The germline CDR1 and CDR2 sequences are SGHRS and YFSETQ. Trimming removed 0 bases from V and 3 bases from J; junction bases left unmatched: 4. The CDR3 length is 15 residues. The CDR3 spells CASSLVGTGDYGYTF. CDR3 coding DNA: TGCGCCAGCAGCTTGGTTGGGACAGGAGACTATGGCTACACCTTC.

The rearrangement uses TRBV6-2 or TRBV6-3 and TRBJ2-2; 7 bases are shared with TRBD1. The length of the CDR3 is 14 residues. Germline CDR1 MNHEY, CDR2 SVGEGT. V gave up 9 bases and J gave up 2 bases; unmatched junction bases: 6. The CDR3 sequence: CARSRDSNTGELFF. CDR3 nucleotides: TGTGCCAGATCACGGGACAGCAACACCGGGGAGCTGTTTTTT.

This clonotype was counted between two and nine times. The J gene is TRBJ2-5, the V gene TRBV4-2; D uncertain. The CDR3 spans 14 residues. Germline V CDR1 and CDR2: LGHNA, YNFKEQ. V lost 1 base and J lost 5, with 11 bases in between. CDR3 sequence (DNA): TGTGCCAGCAGCCAAGGACTCAACGCGGAGACCCAGTACTTC. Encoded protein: CASSQGLNAETQYF.

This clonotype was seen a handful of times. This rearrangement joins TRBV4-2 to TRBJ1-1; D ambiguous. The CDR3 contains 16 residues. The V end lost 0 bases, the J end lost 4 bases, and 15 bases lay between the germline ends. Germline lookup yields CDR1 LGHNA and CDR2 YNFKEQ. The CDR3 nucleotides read TGTGCCAGCAGCCAAGACAGGAACATCGGGGTCACTGAAGCTTTCTTT. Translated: CASSQDRNIGVTEAFF.

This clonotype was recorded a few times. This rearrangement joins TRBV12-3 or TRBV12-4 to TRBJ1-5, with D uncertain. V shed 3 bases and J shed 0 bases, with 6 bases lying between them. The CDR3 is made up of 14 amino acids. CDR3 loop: CASSFQLSNQPQHF. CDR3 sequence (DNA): TGTGCCAGCAGTTTCCAGCTTAGCAATCAGCCCCAGCATTTT.

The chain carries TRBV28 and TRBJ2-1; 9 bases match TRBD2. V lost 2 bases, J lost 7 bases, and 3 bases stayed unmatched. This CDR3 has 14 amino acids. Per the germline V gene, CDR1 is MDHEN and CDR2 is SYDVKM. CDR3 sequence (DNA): TGTGCCAGCAGTTTAACTAGCGGGTTTAATGAGCAGTTCTTC. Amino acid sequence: CASSLTSGFNEQFF.

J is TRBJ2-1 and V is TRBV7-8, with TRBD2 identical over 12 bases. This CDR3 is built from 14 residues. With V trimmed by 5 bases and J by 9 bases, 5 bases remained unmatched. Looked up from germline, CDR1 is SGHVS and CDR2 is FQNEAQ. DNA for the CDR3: TGTGCCAGCAGCCAACAGGGACTAGCGGGTGAGCAGTTCTTC. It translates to CASSQQGLAGEQFF.

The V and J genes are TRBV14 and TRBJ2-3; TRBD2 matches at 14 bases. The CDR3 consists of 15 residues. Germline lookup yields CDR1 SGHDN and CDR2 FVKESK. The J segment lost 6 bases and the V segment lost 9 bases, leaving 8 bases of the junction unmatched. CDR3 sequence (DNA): TGTGCCAGTGGACTAGCGGGAGGCAGATTCGATACGCAGTATTTT. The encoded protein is CASGLAGGRFDTQYF.

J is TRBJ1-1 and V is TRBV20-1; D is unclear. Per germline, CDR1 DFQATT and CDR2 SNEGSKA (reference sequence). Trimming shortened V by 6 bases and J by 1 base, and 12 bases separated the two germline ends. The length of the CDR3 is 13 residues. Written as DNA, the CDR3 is TGCAGTGCATCGCTGGGAAGGAACACTGAAGCTTTCTTT. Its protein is CSASLGRNTEAFF.

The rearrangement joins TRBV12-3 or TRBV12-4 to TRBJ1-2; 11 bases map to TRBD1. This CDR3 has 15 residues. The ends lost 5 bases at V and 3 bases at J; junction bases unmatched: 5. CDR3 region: CASSNRDRGYYGYTF. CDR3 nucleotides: TGTGCCAGCAGTAACCGGGACAGGGGGTACTATGGCTACACCTTC.